Below, 27 T cell receptor beta chains from the same sample are listed, as sequenced in a study of blood T cell repertoires in COVID-19. Assay: immunoSEQ multiplex PCR; the TCRdb copy retains only in-frame clones and omits some. The repertoire holds about 43,000 clones, with roughly nine tenths as singletons. Sequencing was carried out using peripheral blood. Source of these receptors: a woman of 80 years or more with active COVID-19.

The V and J genes are TRBV27 and TRBJ1-6, with TRBD1 as a possible D gene (5 bases). In germline, CDR1 is MNHEY, CDR2 SMNVEV (reference sequence). CDR3 size: 14 residues. V gave up 3 bases and J gave up 14 bases, with 17 bases separating them. The CDR3 loop is CASSLGGWGFTLHF. CDR3 DNA sequence: TGTGCCAGCAGTTTGGGGGGTTGGGGGTTCACCCTCCACTTT.

CDR3 protein: CASSLEHGEQETQYF. CDR3 nucleotide sequence: TGTGCCAGCTCGCTTGAGCACGGGGAACAAGAGACCCAGTACTTC. The rearrangement uses TRBV18 and TRBJ2-5; D possibly corresponds to TRBD2 (5 bases). The germline CDR1 and CDR2 sequences are KGHSH and LQKENI. V lost 6 bases and J lost 2, with 16 bases in between. This CDR3 has 15 residues.

The genes are TRBV6-5 and TRBJ1-1; TRBD1 matches at 7 bases. Germline CDR1 reads MNHEY; CDR2 reads SVGAGI. The junction had 10 bases not matched to a gene; V was cut back by 7 bases and J by 2 bases. The length of the CDR3 is 15 residues. This CDR3 is CASKFAGTANTEAFF. DNA of the CDR3: TGTGCCAGCAAATTTGCCGGGACAGCTAACACTGAAGCTTTCTTT.

The chain combines TRBV2 with TRBJ1-5, with TRBD1 identical over 10 bases. Per the germline V gene, CDR1 is SNHLY and CDR2 is FYNNEI. The junction had 8 bases not matched to a gene; V was cut back by 7 bases and J by 5 bases. The CDR3 is 15 residues long. The DNA for the CDR3 is TGTGCCAGCACTGGACCTGGACAGGGGGATCAGCCCCAGCATTTT. This translates into CASTGPGQGDQPQHF.

V and J are TRBV7-9 and TRBJ1-1; D gene uncertain. Trimming removed 1 base from V and 0 bases from J, with 6 bases in between. There are 14 residues in the CDR3. Germline CDR1 SEHNR, CDR2 FQNEAQ (reference sequence). CDR3 coding DNA: TGTGCCAGCAGCTTAGGACACTTGAACACTGAAGCTTTCTTT. Its translation is CASSLGHLNTEAFF.

This chain links TRBV5-4 with TRBJ2-3; the D gene is possibly TRBD2 (5 bases). The CDR3 spans 15 residues. Trimming took off 0 bases at V and 7 bases at J, with 15 bases between the two ends. CDR1 is SGHNT, CDR2 YYREEE, per germline (reference sequence). The CDR3: CASSLASLAGNTQYF. DNA of the CDR3: TGTGCCAGCAGCTTGGCCAGTCTAGCAGGAAATACGCAGTATTTT.

The chain recombines TRBV11-3 with TRBJ2-3; TRBD2 is a possible D gene (6 bases). This CDR3 has 16 amino acids. V lost 5 bases, J lost 6 bases, and 21 bases lay in between. CDR1 is SGHNT and CDR2 is YENEEA in the germline V gene. CDR3 residues: CASSPGGGSLGDTQYF. The CDR3 nucleotides are TGTGCCAGCAGCCCAGGAGGAGGGTCCCTTGGCGATACGCAGTATTTT.

Here the CDR3 reads CATSRDIGTGAYEQYF. CDR3 DNA: TGTGCCACCAGCAGAGATATCGGGACAGGGGCCTACGAGCAGTACTTC. The V call is TRBV15, the J call TRBJ2-7, with 10 bases fitting TRBD1. The V gene's germline CDR1 is LNHNV and CDR2 YYDKDF (reference sequence). The CDR3 spans 16 residues. The V segment lost 0 bases and the J segment 2 bases; nucleotides outside the gene matches: 4. The entire variable domain, with the rest obtained from reference TRBV15 and TRBJ2-7, is as follows: DAMVIQNPRYQVTQFGKPVTLSCSQTLNHNVMYWYQQKSSQAPKLLFHYYDKDFNNEADTPDNFQSRRPNTSFCFLDIRSPGLGDTAMYLCATSRDIGTGAYEQYFGPGTRLTVT.

The chain couples TRBV4-3 to TRBJ2-3; a weak D match, TRBD1 (6 bases). Trimming removed 2 bases from V and 5 bases from J, with 14 bases in between. The CDR3 is 15 residues long. Germline loops: CDR1 LGHNA, CDR2 YSLEER. Written as DNA, the CDR3 is TGCGCCAGCAGCCAATACAGGGCCCTTAGAGATACGCAGTATTTT. Its protein is CASSQYRALRDTQYF.

V and J are TRBV5-4 and TRBJ2-1, with TRBD2 identical over 10 bases. The CDR3 sequence is 15 residues long. V shed 3 bases, J shed 5 bases, and the junction held 5 bases outside the gene matches. Germline V CDR1 and CDR2: SGHNT, YYREEE (reference sequence). CDR3 region: CASSSQTSGHNEQFF. Written as DNA, the CDR3 is TGTGCCAGCAGCTCTCAGACTAGCGGGCACAATGAGCAGTTCTTC.

The V and J genes are TRBV14 and TRBJ1-4; weak D call: TRBD1 (5 bases). V dropped 4 bases and J dropped 8 bases, with 20 bases sitting between them. This CDR3 has 16 residues. From germline, CDR1 is SGHDN and CDR2 FVKESK. CDR3 in DNA: TGTGCCAGCAGCCCCACCTGGGCAAGGGGAGGGGAAAAACTGTTTTTT. It encodes CASSPTWARGGEKLFF.

The CDR3 bases are TGTGCCAGCAGCTTGGTCAGGGGCACCCCCAACGGTTACGAGCAGTACTTC. Translating it yields CASSLVRGTPNGYEQYF. The chain links TRBV5-6 to TRBJ2-7; perhaps TRBD1 as D (6 bases). Trimming took off 0 bases at V and 4 bases at J, with 20 bases between the two ends. This CDR3 has 17 amino acids. Per germline, CDR1 SGHDT and CDR2 YYEEEE.

This chain connects TRBV18 to TRBJ1-3; maybe TRBD1 (6 bases). V lost 4 bases, J lost 0 bases, and 13 bases lay in between. CDR1 is KGHSH and CDR2 is LQKENI in the germline V gene. The CDR3 is 16 amino acids. The CDR3 DNA reads TGTGCCAGCTCACTAGGGGGGGACCTCTCTGGAAACACCATATATTTT. This encodes CASSLGGDLSGNTIYF.

The chain recombines TRBV19 with TRBJ1-1; 10 bases line up with TRBD1. The CDR3 consists of 15 residues. V lost 7 bases, J lost 1 base, and 6 bases stayed unmatched. Germline CDR1 is LNHDA and CDR2 is SQIVND (reference sequence). The CDR3 sequence: CASTDRGTPNTEAFF. Written as DNA, the CDR3 is TGTGCCAGTACGGACAGGGGGACCCCGAACACTGAAGCTTTCTTT.

There are a few counts of this clone. The rearrangement links TRBV30 to TRBJ1-2; D gene uncertain. Germline CDR1 reads GTSNPN; CDR2 reads SVGIG (reference sequence). V lost 2 bases and J 8 bases, leaving 15 bases between the germline ends. The CDR3 is 13 residues long. Written as DNA, the CDR3 is TGTGCCTGGAGTCCCTCACAAACGGGAGGCTACACCTTC. Its protein is CAWSPSQTGGYTF.

The chain combines TRBV2 with TRBJ1-5; TRBD1 might be the D (6 bases). CDR3 size: 18 residues. CDR1 is SNHLY, CDR2 FYNNEI, per germline. V was cut by 5 bases and J by 0 bases, with 20 bases left in between. CDR3 sequence reads: CASSYGTMGTNSNQPQHF. The CDR3 nucleotides are TGTGCCAGCAGTTACGGGACAATGGGGACTAATAGCAATCAGCCCCAGCATTTT.

V gene TRBV9 combines with J gene TRBJ2-3, with 11 bases that match TRBD2. Trimming took 3 bases from V and 4 from J; bases not matched to a gene: 7. Germline loops: CDR1 SGDLS, CDR2 YYNGEE. This CDR3 is 16 amino acids long. Here the CDR3 reads CASSETGTSGPDTQYF. The CDR3 region has the DNA TGTGCCAGCAGCGAAACCGGGACTAGCGGTCCAGATACGCAGTATTTT.

CDR3 sequence (DNA): TGCAGCGTTGGGAAGTCCCGGGACACCTACGAGCAGTACTTC. It is translated as CSVGKSRDTYEQYF. The chain carries TRBV29-1 and TRBJ2-7; D might be TRBD1 (6 bases). V lost 4 bases to trimming and J lost 2 bases, with 15 bases between them. This CDR3 region has 14 residues. Germline-derived CDR1 and CDR2 are SQVTM and ANQGSEA.

V is TRBV18 and J is TRBJ2-5; TRBD2 matches 9 bases. From germline, CDR1 is KGHSH and CDR2 LQKENI. V lost 3 bases, J lost 4 bases, and 6 bases stayed unmatched. This CDR3 has 15 residues. In DNA, the CDR3 is TGTGCCAGCTCACCGGGCGGGGGGGTCGTAGAGACCCAGTACTTC. It specifies CASSPGGGVVETQYF.

The V gene is TRBV24-1, the J gene TRBJ2-1, with D possibly being TRBD2 (5 bases). Germline assignment: CDR1 KGHDR and CDR2 SFDVKD. This CDR3 is 13 amino acids long. Trimming stripped 7 bases from V and 6 bases from J, with 12 bases between. The DNA of the CDR3 is TGTGCCACCAGGGGGAGTGTAGGCAATGAGCAGTTCTTC. This encodes CATRGSVGNEQFF.

The rearrangement links TRBV10-3 to TRBJ1-4, with 8 bases matching TRBD1. The CDR3 is 19 amino acids. Germline CDR1 and CDR2: ENHRY and SYGVKD. J lost 2 bases, V lost 4 bases, and 15 bases had no gene match. CDR3 nucleotide sequence: TGTGCCATCAGTGCGGGATCAGGGGGCGGTCTCGGGACTAATGAAAAACTGTTTTTT. This codes for CAISAGSGGGLGTNEKLFF.

V gene TRBV3-1 (or the pseudogene TRBV3-2) combines with J gene TRBJ2-3; 9 bases align to TRBD2. CDR3 size: 16 residues. Looked up from germline, CDR1 is LGHDT and CDR2 is YNNKEL (reference sequence). With 5 bases clipped from V and 0 bases from J, the junction kept 6 bases outside the gene matches. The CDR3 region is CASSTLAGTSTDTQYF. Here the CDR3 DNA reads TGTGCCAGCAGCACACTAGCGGGTACTAGCACAGATACGCAGTATTTT.

This rearrangement joins TRBV28 to TRBJ2-7, with D perhaps TRBD2 (6 bases). The CDR3 consists of 15 residues. Germline CDR1 MDHEN, CDR2 SYDVKM. V dropped 6 bases and J dropped 0 bases, with 15 bases sitting between them. CDR3 sequence: CASRNGGFRSYEQYF. The CDR3 DNA sequence: TGTGCCAGCAGGAATGGGGGGTTCCGCTCCTACGAGCAGTACTTC.

This clone has a handful of counts. The rearrangement links TRBV6-5 to TRBJ2-5; 8 nucleotides line up with TRBD2. This CDR3 spans 13 amino acids. Germline V gives CDR1 MNHEY, CDR2 SVGAGI. Trimming removed 8 bases from V and 3 bases from J; junction bases left unmatched: 5. CDR3 bases: TGTGCCAGCGTTCGGGGGGGGGAAGAGACCCAGTACTTC. Translated: CASVRGGEETQYF.

The chain carries TRBV4-2 and TRBJ1-5; 9 bases are shared with TRBD1. Germline loops: CDR1 LGHNA, CDR2 YNFKEQ. Trimming removed 4 bases from V and 4 bases from J; junction bases left unmatched: 2. CDR3 length equals 14 residues. The CDR3 region is CASSPDRGNQPQHF. CDR3 nucleotides: TGTGCCAGCAGCCCTGACAGGGGGAATCAGCCCCAGCATTTT.

The rearrangement joins TRBV6-1 to TRBJ2-7; 7 nucleotides align to TRBD1. The CDR3 spans 15 residues. With 1 base clipped from V and 3 bases from J, the junction kept 6 bases outside the gene matches. Germline CDR1 is MNHNS and CDR2 is SASEGT. In nucleotides, the CDR3 is TGTGCCAGCAGTGAAGGCGAGGGGGCTTTCTACGAGCAGTACTTC. Translated, it gives CASSEGEGAFYEQYF.

The V gene is TRBV3-1 (or the pseudogene TRBV3-2), the J gene TRBJ2-1; TRBD2 matches 9 bases. This CDR3 contains 15 residues. Germline CDR1 reads LGHDT; CDR2 reads YNNKEL (reference sequence). With V trimmed by 1 base and J by 12 bases, 10 bases remained unmatched. CDR3 sequence reads: CASSQVRGGASVQFF. Here the CDR3 DNA reads TGTGCCAGCAGCCAAGTACGCGGGGGGGCGTCTGTGCAGTTCTTC.